Presented here are 30 T cell receptor beta chains from one specimen sequenced in a study of blood T cell repertoires in COVID-19. Produced via immunoSEQ multiplex PCR; TCRdb's table is partial and in-frame only. This sample yields some 370,000 clones, of which around four fifths are seen a single time; around 5.1% belongs to the top ten. Material: PBMCs or T cells enriched from blood (not recorded which). These receptors were collected from a woman in her fifties or sixties who had recovered from COVID-19.

This clone was seen a few times. This chain connects TRBV19 to TRBJ1-1; unclear D gene. The CDR3 spans 13 residues. V was pared by 7 bases and J by 8 bases, with 17 bases between. Germline loops: CDR1 LNHDA, CDR2 SQIVND (reference sequence). The CDR3 DNA reads as TGTGCCAGTAACCCTAGCCCCCTTGGGGAAGCTTTCTTT. Protein: CASNPSPLGEAFF.

The chain carries TRBV5-5 and TRBJ2-1; 7 bases map to TRBD2. The CDR3 spans 15 residues. Germline V gene sequence: CDR1 SGHKS, CDR2 YYEKEE (reference sequence). J lost 10 bases, V lost 4 bases, and 14 bases had no gene match. CDR3 DNA: TGTGCCAGCAGCCTCGATACCGGGACTATTATGGAGCAGTTCTTC. As protein: CASSLDTGTIMEQFF.

The chain has TRBV5-5 and TRBJ2-7; D possibly corresponds to TRBD1 (6 bases). Germline CDR1 SGHKS, CDR2 YYEKEE (reference sequence). Trimming pared 1 base from V and 6 bases from J, leaving 14 bases between. CDR3 size: 14 residues. DNA of the CDR3: TGTGCCAGCAGCTTGTTGGCAGGGGTAAGCGAGCAGTACTTC. Protein sequence: CASSLLAGVSEQYF.

A single count supports this clone. The chain uses TRBV6-1 and TRBJ2-2; D might be TRBD1 (6 bases). V was trimmed by 0 bases and J by 12 bases, leaving 17 bases between them. This CDR3 is 15 amino acids long. The germline V gene has CDR1 MNHNS and CDR2 SASEGT. CDR3 sequence: CASSEAGQRQDKLFF. The CDR3 DNA follows: TGTGCCAGCAGTGAAGCAGGTCAACGACAGGATAAGCTGTTTTTT.

The gene calls are TRBV2 and TRBJ2-7; maybe TRBD1 (6 bases). The V end lost 6 bases, the J end lost 7 bases, and 10 bases lay between the germline ends. Germline loops: CDR1 SNHLY, CDR2 FYNNEI. The CDR3 contains 11 residues. As DNA, the CDR3 is TGTGCCAGCAGGGACAGTACAGAGCAGTACTTC. This encodes CASRDSTEQYF.

The rearrangement joins TRBV19 to TRBJ1-2; the match to TRBD1 covers 10 bases. CDR1 is LNHDA, CDR2 SQIVND, per germline (reference sequence). Losses at the gene ends were 4 bases for V and 6 bases for J; bases not matched to a gene: 14. The CDR3 totals 17 residues. The CDR3 nucleotides are TGTGCCAGTAGTACGATTACAGGGACAGGGGCGGTGAATGGCTACACCTTC. This translates into CASSTITGTGAVNGYTF.

This chain links TRBV19 with TRBJ1-4; 8 bases are shared with TRBD1. Germline V gene lookup returns CDR1 LNHDA and CDR2 SQIVND (reference sequence). The CDR3 has 18 amino acids. V shed 5 bases and J 2 bases; nucleotides not matched to a gene: 13. The CDR3 is CASSPDRGVRGTNEKLFF. For the CDR3, the DNA is TGTGCCAGTAGTCCTGACAGGGGTGTACGGGGGACTAATGAAAAACTGTTTTTT.

The chain joins TRBV15 to TRBJ1-4, with D maybe TRBD1 (5 bases). Trimming removed 5 bases from V and 8 bases from J, with 15 bases in between. The CDR3 has 14 amino acids. Germline CDR1 is LNHNV and CDR2 is YYDKDF (reference sequence). The CDR3 loop is CATSGAFLGEKLFF. The CDR3 coding sequence is TGTGCCACCAGCGGGGCATTCTTGGGAGAAAAACTGTTTTTT.

This sequence joins TRBV5-5 and TRBJ2-7, with a tentative D call TRBD2 (6 bases). This CDR3 is 17 amino acids long. V lost 0 bases to trimming and J lost 3 bases, with 19 bases between them. Germline loops: CDR1 SGHKS, CDR2 YYEKEE (reference sequence). The DNA for the CDR3 is TGTGCCAGCAGCTTGGCGTCGGGTAGCGGTACACTCTACGAGCAGTACTTC. Translated, it gives CASSLASGSGTLYEQYF.

V gene TRBV2 combines with J gene TRBJ2-1; a possible D gene is TRBD2 (6 bases). This CDR3 has 16 amino acids. Trimming shortened V by 4 bases and J by 7 bases, and 20 bases separated the two germline ends. Looked up from germline, CDR1 is SNHLY and CDR2 is FYNNEI. CDR3 in amino acids: CASSGPEGWGINEQFF. In DNA, the CDR3 is TGTGCCAGCAGTGGGCCGGAGGGTTGGGGGATAAATGAGCAGTTCTTC.

The chain carries TRBV5-4 and TRBJ2-3; D uncertain. Trimming shortened V by 0 bases and J by 5 bases, and 16 bases separated the two germline ends. This CDR3 comprises 16 residues. Germline-derived CDR1 and CDR2 are SGHNT and YYREEE (reference sequence). The CDR3 bases are TGTGCCAGCAGCTTGGATCCTACCCCGCCTCTAGATACGCAGTATTTT. Residues: CASSLDPTPPLDTQYF.

This rearrangement joins TRBV19 to TRBJ2-2; 9 bases align to TRBD1. Unmatched junction bases numbered 5, after V lost 3 bases and J lost 6 bases. The CDR3 length is 15 residues. Germline V gene sequence: CDR1 LNHDA, CDR2 SQIVND (reference sequence). CDR3 coding DNA: TGTGCCAGTAGTATGGGACAGGGTCGGCCCGGGGAGCTGTTTTTT. Translated: CASSMGQGRPGELFF.

This clone was detected a few times. The rearrangement links TRBV7-2 to TRBJ1-4; TRBD1 matches 10 bases. The V segment lost 1 base and the J segment 8 bases; nucleotides outside the gene matches: 7. The CDR3 consists of 16 residues. The V gene's germline CDR1 is SGHTA and CDR2 FQGNSA. CDR3 sequence: CASSLGQGAFGEKLFF. The CDR3 nucleotides read TGTGCCAGCAGCTTAGGACAGGGGGCCTTCGGCGAAAAACTGTTTTTT.

V usage is TRBV3-1 (or the pseudogene TRBV3-2) and J usage is TRBJ1-6, with D possibly matching TRBD1 (5 bases). Germline loops: CDR1 LGHDT, CDR2 YNNKEL (reference sequence). The CDR3 sequence is 20 residues long. Trimming pared 0 bases from V and 0 bases from J, leaving 18 bases between. The CDR3 sequence is CASSQDRAPTTFSYNSPLHF. In nucleotides, the CDR3 is TGTGCCAGCAGCCAAGACAGGGCCCCTACAACGTTCTCCTATAATTCACCCCTCCACTTT.

The V call is TRBV5-1, the J call TRBJ1-1; D perhaps matches TRBD1 (5 bases). The CDR3 has 15 amino acids. V lost 0 bases and J lost 4, with 13 bases in between. Germline assignment: CDR1 SGHRS and CDR2 YFSETQ. The CDR3 is CASSLGSGFITEAFF. The CDR3 DNA reads as TGCGCCAGCAGCTTGGGGTCAGGGTTTATCACTGAAGCTTTCTTT.

This rearrangement joins TRBV7-2 to TRBJ1-2, with TRBD1 identical over 10 bases. V shed 5 bases, J shed 4 bases, and the junction held 19 bases outside the gene matches. Per the germline V gene, CDR1 is SGHTA and CDR2 is FQGNSA. The CDR3 has 19 residues. Written as DNA, the CDR3 is TGTGCCAGCAGCACCCGACCTGGGACAGGGGTGGGGTTAGGCTATGGCTACACCTTC. Translated, it gives CASSTRPGTGVGLGYGYTF.

The chain combines TRBV10-3 with TRBJ2-1, with TRBD2 matching 8 bases. V dropped 10 bases and J dropped 6; count of bases not matched to a gene: 11. This CDR3 is built from 14 residues. Germline assignment: CDR1 ENHRY and CDR2 SYGVKD. The CDR3 here is CASQRESGGNEQFF. In nucleotides, the CDR3 is TGTGCCAGCCAGCGGGAGTCGGGGGGCAATGAGCAGTTCTTC.

The table lists this clone with a few counts. In the same sample, other DNA sequences code for this CDR3. This chain connects TRBV18 to TRBJ1-1; D call uncertain. This CDR3 spans 13 amino acids. Trimming pared 4 bases from V and 1 base from J, leaving 7 bases between. Per germline, CDR1 KGHSH and CDR2 LQKENI. In DNA form, the CDR3 reads TGTGCCAGCTCACTTCAGGAGAACACTGAAGCTTTCTTT. Its translation is CASSLQENTEAFF.

V gene TRBV19 combines with J gene TRBJ1-2; 8 nucleotides line up with TRBD1. Germline assignment: CDR1 LNHDA and CDR2 SQIVND (reference sequence). V lost 4 bases to trimming and J lost 2 bases; unmatched junction nucleotides: 6. The CDR3 runs to 15 residues. DNA of the CDR3: TGTGCCAGTAGTACGGGGACAGGAGTAAACTATGGCTACACCTTC. It translates to CASSTGTGVNYGYTF.

J is TRBJ1-2 and V is TRBV19; 12 bases agree with TRBD1. There are 16 residues in the CDR3. After removal of 3 bases from V and 2 bases from J, the junction contained 4 bases not matched to a gene. Per germline, CDR1 LNHDA and CDR2 SQIVND (reference sequence). The chain's CDR3 is CASSMGGQGANYGYTF. The CDR3 DNA reads TGTGCCAGTAGTATGGGGGGACAGGGGGCGAACTATGGCTACACCTTC.

V usage is TRBV11-1 and J usage is TRBJ2-1; perhaps TRBD2 as D (5 bases). This CDR3 comprises 13 residues. CDR1 is SGHAT and CDR2 is FQDESV in the germline V gene (reference sequence). With 2 bases removed from V and 7 bases from J, the gap between germline ends came to 9 bases. CDR3 sequence reads: CASSLNSENEQFF. The CDR3 DNA reads as TGTGCCAGCAGCTTAAATAGCGAAAATGAGCAGTTCTTC.

This clone was seen a handful of times. This chain connects TRBV4-2 to TRBJ1-2; TRBD1 matches at 8 bases. Trimming took 0 bases from V and 3 from J; bases not matched to a gene: 3. The CDR3 totals 15 residues. The V gene's germline CDR1 is LGHNA and CDR2 YNFKEQ. CDR3 amino acids: CASSQDNRGDYGYTF. CDR3 DNA: TGTGCCAGCAGCCAAGATAACAGGGGGGACTATGGCTACACCTTC.

The CDR3 region has the DNA TGTGCCAGCAGTGGGACAGGTAGTATCCGGGGCTACACCTTC. Amino acid sequence: CASSGTGSIRGYTF. The chain couples TRBV6-4 to TRBJ1-2; 7 bases line up with TRBD1. The V gene's germline CDR1 is MRHNA and CDR2 SNTAGT. The CDR3 sequence is 14 residues long. V dropped 4 bases and J dropped 8; count of bases not matched to a gene: 10.

The chain recombines TRBV30 with TRBJ1-1; 9 bases are a match to TRBD1. The CDR3 consists of 18 residues. Germline V gene data show CDR1 as GTSNPN and CDR2 as SVGIG (reference sequence). J gave up 1 base and V 1 base, and 13 bases lay outside the gene matches. CDR3 bases: TGTGCCTGGAGTGACACAGGGACAGGGCAAGGTCGGAACACTGAAGCTTTCTTT. It codes for CAWSDTGTGQGRNTEAFF. The full variable domain, completed using reference TRBV30 and TRBJ1-1, is SQTIHQWPATLVQPVGSPLSLECTVEGTSNPNLYWYRQAAGRGLQLLFYSVGIGQISSEVPQNLSASRPQDRQFILSSKKLLLSDSGFYLCAWSDTGTGQGRNTEAFFGQGTRLTVV.

This chain connects TRBV29-1 to TRBJ2-1; D might be TRBD1 (6 bases). Germline CDR1 SQVTM, CDR2 ANQGSEA. CDR3 length equals 15 residues. The V and J ends lost 1 base and 4 bases respectively, with 14 bases between them. CDR3 coding DNA: TGCAGCGTTGAAGGTTGGACAGATCTGTACAATGAGCAGTTCTTC. Translated: CSVEGWTDLYNEQFF.

The chain is built from TRBV13 and TRBJ2-6; TRBD1 matches 11 bases. The V gene's germline CDR1 is PRHDT and CDR2 FYEKMQ (reference sequence). Trimming cost V 5 bases and J 2 bases; bases outside gene matches: 5. CDR3 size: 17 residues. CDR3 region: CASSPRTGGTGANVLTF. In nucleotides, the CDR3 is TGTGCCAGCAGCCCAAGGACAGGGGGCACTGGGGCCAACGTCCTGACTTTC. Complete variable domain (other parts from reference TRBV13 and TRBJ2-6): AAGVIQSPRHLIKEKRETATLKCYPIPRHDTVYWYQQGPGQDPQFLISFYEKMQSDKGSIPDRFSAQQFSDYHSELNMSSLELGDSALYFCASSPRTGGTGANVLTFGAGSRLTVL.

This clone was recorded once. The chain employs TRBV19 and TRBJ2-1, with 8 bases lining up with TRBD1. The CDR3 loop spans 16 amino acids. The trim removed 0 bases at V and 7 bases at J, leaving 8 bases unmatched. Germline CDR1 reads LNHDA; CDR2 reads SQIVND (reference sequence). CDR3: CASSIDGAGGQNEQFF. The DNA for the CDR3 is TGTGCCAGTAGTATAGATGGGGCAGGGGGCCAGAATGAGCAGTTCTTC.

CDR3 sequence: CASSSRDRGLPHYGYTF. Here the CDR3 DNA reads TGTGCCAGTAGTTCCCGGGACAGGGGGCTCCCCCACTATGGCTACACCTTC. The V and J genes are TRBV19 and TRBJ1-2; the match to TRBD1 covers 12 bases. Trimming at V came to 5 bases and at J to 3 bases, leaving 10 bases not matched to a gene. The length of the CDR3 is 17 residues. Germline V CDR1 and CDR2: LNHDA, SQIVND (reference sequence).

The V call is TRBV6-5, the J call TRBJ1-6, with D perhaps matching TRBD1 (6 bases). V dropped 4 bases and J dropped 2 bases, with 12 bases sitting between them. CDR1 is MNHEY, CDR2 SVGAGI, per germline. There are 16 residues in the CDR3. CDR3 nucleotides: TGTGCCAGCAGTTCCAGGGGAATTGCCTATAATTCACCCCTCCACTTT. Its protein is CASSSRGIAYNSPLHF.

The chain recombines TRBV6-5 with TRBJ1-1, with D possibly TRBD1 on 6 matching bases. Per germline, CDR1 MNHEY and CDR2 SVGAGI. The CDR3 contains 13 residues. Trimming shortened V by 5 bases and J by 3 bases, and 10 bases separated the two germline ends. DNA for the CDR3: TGTGCCAGCAGTCCGCAGGGGTACACTGAAGCTTTCTTT. This codes for CASSPQGYTEAFF.